This is a list of T cell receptor beta chains from one sample in a study of patients and donors after allogeneic stem cell transplantation. TCRdb called the RT-PCR reads again in MiXCR, with one record for every CDR3 protein. The sample carries some 960,000 distinct CDR3 sequences, approximately 18% recorded once. Specimen: blood, either unsorted or a sorted T cell fraction (not recorded which). The receptors originated from a human donor who was either an allogeneic HSCT recipient or a stem cell or donor lymphocyte infusion donor (not recorded which). It is not recorded whose cells these are; they may come from a transplant donor. Each CDR3 is given with its conserved first and last residue. Fields, in order: V gene, D gene, clone size, J gene, CDR3 DNA, CDR3 protein. A D gene is named only where the DNA matches it firmly. Expanded clones are given a class, and other clones once, few, many or no size at all.

>TRBV12-3/TRBV12-4|TRBD1|few|TRBJ1-6
TGTGCCAGCACCGACAGGGACGGGAGTAATTCACCCCTCCACTTT
CASTDRDGSNSPLHF
>TRBV9|NA|NA|TRBJ1-3
TGTGCCAGCAGCGCGAATCCACTCCTTAGGAATGGGAACACCATATATTTT
CASSANPLLRNGNTIYF
>TRBV6-2/TRBV6-3|TRBD2|few|TRBJ2-3
TGTGCCAGCAGAAAGATCCATCTAGCGGGGGCCTACACAGATACGCAGTATTTT
CASRKIHLAGAYTDTQYF
>TRBV7-9|NA|NA|TRBJ2-3
TGTGCCAGCAGCTTCTTGGATCTGTATTTT
CASSFLDLYF
>TRBV5-6|TRBD1|NA|TRBJ2-7
TGTGCCAGCAGCCCTGGGACTCACAGGGGGCTCGCCGAGCAGTACTTC
CASSPGTHRGLAEQYF
>TRBV20-1|NA|NA|TRBJ2-5
TGCAGTGCTAGTACCCCCCGGGGGGCGCGGGAGACCCAGTACTTC
CSASTPRGARETQYF
>TRBV9|NA|NA|TRBJ2-6
TGTGCCAGCAGCGGTAGTTTTGGGGCCAACGTCCTGACTTTC
CASSGSFGANVLTF
>TRBV10-3|NA|many|TRBJ2-7
TGTGCCATCAGTGAGGGGAACGCGAGGTCCTACGAGCAGTACTTC
CAISEGNARSYEQYF
>TRBV27|NA|NA|TRBJ1-6
TGTGCCAGCAGGACGGACAGTTATAATTCACCCCTCCACTTT
CASRTDSYNSPLHF
>TRBV5-1|NA|few|TRBJ2-7
TGCGCCAGCAGCGACCGGGGTTGGCGGAACTATTCCTCCTACGAGCAGTACTTC
CASSDRGWRNYSSYEQYF
>TRBV4-1|NA|few|TRBJ2-3
TGCGCCAGCAGCCAAGACCACGGGGAGGATACGCAGTATTTT
CASSQDHGEDTQYF
>TRBV7-9|TRBD1|NA|TRBJ2-1
TGTGCCAGCAGCTCGGGACAGAGGAGTGAGCAGTTCTTC
CASSSGQRSEQFF
>TRBV5-1|TRBD2|few|TRBJ2-7
TGCGCCAGCAGCTTGGCCCCAGCGGGGGGCTCATCCTACGAGCAGTACTTC
CASSLAPAGGSSYEQYF
>TRBV4-2|NA|few|TRBJ2-1
TGTGCCAGCAGCCAAGATGCGAGAGGACACAACAATGAGCAGTTCTTC
CASSQDARGHNNEQFF
>TRBV27|NA|NA|TRBJ1-4
TGTGCCAGCACCCTACGTGGAGGGCCAAGGGAAAAACTGTTTTTT
CASTLRGGPREKLFF